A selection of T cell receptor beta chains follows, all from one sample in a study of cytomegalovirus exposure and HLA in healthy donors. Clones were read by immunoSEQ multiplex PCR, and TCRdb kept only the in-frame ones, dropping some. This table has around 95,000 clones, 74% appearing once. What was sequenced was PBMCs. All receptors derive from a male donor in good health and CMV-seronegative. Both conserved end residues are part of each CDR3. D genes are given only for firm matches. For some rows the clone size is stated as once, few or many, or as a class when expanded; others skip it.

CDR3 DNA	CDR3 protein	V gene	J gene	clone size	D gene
TGCGCCAGCAGCCAAGAACCAGGGATTAATGAAAAACTGTTTTTT	CASSQEPGINEKLFF	TRBV4-1	TRBJ1-4	.	.
TGTGCCAGCAGCCGTTACTACGAGCAGTACTTC	CASSRYYEQYF	TRBV28	TRBJ2-7	.	.
TGCGCCAGCAGCCAAGCCGGGACTAGCGTCAACGAGCAGTACTTC	CASSQAGTSVNEQYF	TRBV4-1	TRBJ2-7	once	TRBD2
TGTGCCAGTAGTATTGTCCAGGGGGGACGGGGGACCCAGTACTTC	CASSIVQGGRGTQYF	TRBV19	TRBJ2-5	.	.
TGTGCCAGCAGTTACTCGATAGGGGCCGGCAATCAGCCCCAGCATTTT	CASSYSIGAGNQPQHF	TRBV6-6	TRBJ1-5	few	.
TGTGCCTGGGAACTAGCGGGAGCGGGTGTTTCTGTTTTCTTC	CAWELAGAGVSVFF	TRBV30	TRBJ2-1	.	TRBD2
TGCGCCAGCAGCCAAGGCTATGGACTGGGGGGGAATGAGCAGTTCTTC	CASSQGYGLGGNEQFF	TRBV4-1	TRBJ2-1	once	TRBD2
TGCGCCAGCAGCTTGGAGGTAGCGGCTTACTCCTACGAGCAGTACTTC	CASSLEVAAYSYEQYF	TRBV5-1	TRBJ2-7	.	.
TGTGCCAGCAGTGGGGGGGCGTGGGAGCTGTTTTTT	CASSGGAWELFF	TRBV28	TRBJ2-2	.	.
TGTGCCAGCTCACTGTCACAGGGGAGTGGGGCCAACGTCCTGACTTTC	CASSLSQGSGANVLTF	TRBV18	TRBJ2-6	.	TRBD1
TGTGCCACCAGAAGACCGGACAGGGAGGTGCGCGGCTACACCTTC	CATRRPDREVRGYTF	TRBV28	TRBJ1-2	.	TRBD1
TGTGCCAGCAGCTTAGCCCTTGACGGGATAAGCAATCAGCCCCAGCATTTT	CASSLALDGISNQPQHF	TRBV7-9	TRBJ1-5	.	.
TGTGCCAGTAGTATTGACAGGGACACCGGGGAGCTGTTTTTT	CASSIDRDTGELFF	TRBV19	TRBJ2-2	.	TRBD1
TGTGCCAGCAGTCGACTAGCGGGAGTTCGAACCGGGGAGCTGTTTTTT	CASSRLAGVRTGELFF	TRBV27	TRBJ2-2	.	TRBD2
TGTGCCAGCAGCAGAAACAATGAGCAGTTCTTC	CASSRNNEQFF	TRBV6-5	TRBJ2-1	.	.
TGTGCTAGCAGCTTAGGATCCTGGACTAGCGGGATCCCTGGGGCCAACGTCCTGACTTTC	CASSLGSWTSGIPGANVLTF	TRBV7-7	TRBJ2-6	.	TRBD2
TGCGCCAGCAAGAGGGACAGGGATGATGGCTACACCTTC	CASKRDRDDGYTF	TRBV5-1	TRBJ1-2	.	TRBD1
TGCAGCGTTAACGACAGGGACTCTGGAAACACCATATATTTT	CSVNDRDSGNTIYF	TRBV29-1	TRBJ1-3	.	TRBD1
TGTGCCAGTAGTCTCCGGGACAGGTTCTACAATGAGCAGTTCTTC	CASSLRDRFYNEQFF	TRBV19	TRBJ2-1	.	TRBD1
TGTGCCAGCAGTTTATATTTGCAGGGTTGGTACAATGAGCAGTTCTTC	CASSLYLQGWYNEQFF	TRBV27	TRBJ2-1	.	.
TGTGCCAGCAGCTTGGGTCCGCGGAGCTACGAGCAGTACTTC	CASSLGPRSYEQYF	TRBV7-2	TRBJ2-7	.	.
TGCGCCAGCAGCCAAGATGAACCAGTTGGAAACATTCAGTACTTC	CASSQDEPVGNIQYF	TRBV4-3	TRBJ2-4	once	.
TGCGCCAGCAGCCAAGTTCAGACAGGGCCTGAAGCTTTCTTT	CASSQVQTGPEAFF	TRBV4-1	TRBJ1-1	.	TRBD1
TGTGCCAGCAGCTTGTCGGGTGCGTGGACTGAAGCTTTCTTT	CASSLSGAWTEAFF	TRBV5-4	TRBJ1-1	.	.
TGTGCCAGCAGCTACGACAGGGGTTACGAGCAGTACTTC	CASSYDRGYEQYF	TRBV7-2	TRBJ2-7	.	TRBD1
TGCGCCAGCAGTTTGTCGGTCACAGGGAACACCGGGGAGCTGTTTTTT	CASSLSVTGNTGELFF	TRBV5-1	TRBJ2-2	.	.
TGCGCCAGCAGCCCGGAGGGGGCATACGAGCAGTACTTC	CASSPEGAYEQYF	TRBV4-3	TRBJ2-7	once	.
TGTGCCGCCTCAAAGGGGCAGATCCAAGAGACCCAGTACTTC	CAASKGQIQETQYF	TRBV6-5	TRBJ2-5	.	.
TGTGCCAGCAGTTTAGTCTCAGGGGCAAGTGGCGGGGAGCTGTTTTTT	CASSLVSGASGGELFF	TRBV28	TRBJ2-2	.	.
TGTGCCACCAGCAGAGATCATGCACCCCTATATGGCTACACCTTC	CATSRDHAPLYGYTF	TRBV15	TRBJ1-2	once	.
TGCGCCAGCAGCAAGGTGGAGGCGAACACTGAAGCTTTCTTT	CASSKVEANTEAFF	TRBV5-1	TRBJ1-1	.	.
TGTGCCAGCAGTCCCTGGGACAGGGGAGATTCACCCCTCCACTTT	CASSPWDRGDSPLHF	TRBV27	TRBJ1-6	.	TRBD1
TGTGCCAGTACCTCCCCCCGCGCAGGGGGTCCACCGACCCCAGTCTTC	CASTSPRAGGPPTPVF	TRBV19	TRBJ2-1	.	TRBD1
TGTGCCAGCAGCGTAGATCCTCGGGGAGCTAACAATGAGCAGTTCTTC	CASSVDPRGANNEQFF	TRBV9	TRBJ2-1	.	.
TGTGCCAGCAGTTTACAGGGAAAGTATCAGCCCCAGCATTTT	CASSLQGKYQPQHF	TRBV28	TRBJ1-5	.	.
TGTGCCAGTAGATATACAGGAAAGGTTTACAATGAGCAGTTCTTC	CASRYTGKVYNEQFF	TRBV19	TRBJ2-1	.	.
TGTGCCAGCAGTTACGCCGGGGACTCGAATTCACCCCTCCACTTT	CASSYAGDSNSPLHF	TRBV6-6	TRBJ1-6	.	.
TGTGCCAGCAGTCGGAGTATGGGAGAGACCCAGTACTTC	CASSRSMGETQYF	TRBV28	TRBJ2-5	few	.